This T cell receptor beta chain comes out of a study of blood T cells in healthy people across ages. This clonotype was observed at least ten times. Its matching antigen is unknown. A second roughly 7 to 11 cycle PCR used barcoded and J-beta primers. Researchers report that a template-switch adaptor with 12 random nucleotides tagged each cDNA molecule. Via MiXCR, TCRdb re-called the 5' RACE reads, giving one row per CDR3 protein. The data show 1.8 million or so distinct CDR3 sequences, with approximately 40% seen just once and approximately 22% held by the top ten. With each sample, at least 6 micrograms of total RNA were extracted. Trimming took 7 bases from V and 0 from J, leaving 15 bases between them. This CDR3 has 14 residues. Germline CDR1 is SQVTM and CDR2 is ANQGSEA. Broader study findings: Naive T cell percentage strongly correlated with TCR beta diversity. A roughly linear age-dependent decrease characterized TCR beta diversity per million T cells.

This receptor was identified in a human donor in good health. The chain combines TRBV29-1 with TRBJ1-2, with TRBD1 as a possible D gene (5 bases). The material sequenced was blood. CDR3 sequence reads: CSADSREANYGYTF. The CDR3 bases are TGCAGCGCCGACTCCAGGGAAGCTAACTATGGCTACACCTTC.